This T cell receptor (beta chain) was sequenced in a study of shared clonotypes between healthy human individuals (dated by TCRdb to the early 2020s). As for the study more broadly: The cohort comprised a couple of women and a few men aged 18 to 49 years. Each donor's leukapheresis produced roughly between about 0.8 and 8.9 billion PBMCs. To increase sequencing depth and limit assay-specific biases, different laboratories used diverse techniques to prepare libraries and sequence TCR repertoires. For each donor, CD4 naive and CD4 memory were each run on three plates, CD8 naive on two plates, and CD8 memory on one plate. The study deeply sequenced blood TCR repertoires of five healthy adults to estimate repertoire size and the extent of clonotype sharing between individuals.

Donors were healthy HIV-negative adults with no recently reported acute infections or vaccinations. Only Caucasian adults living in Nashville, Tennessee, USA were represented among the donors. Magnetic negative selection was used to enrich CD4+ T cells, after which naive cells were positively selected on CD45RA and the negative fraction became the memory subset. After blood collection by leukapheresis, PBMCs were isolated using Ficoll-Histopaque density gradient centrifugation and then cryopreserved in the vapor phase of liquid nitrogen. Purity and quantity of every magnetically sorted T cell population were checked by analytical flow cytometry. Each sorted fraction had its genomic DNA isolated and then quantified by UV absorbance on a Nanodrop 2000c. General conclusions and limits of the study: Sampling was limited to blood, and TCR repertoires in tissue likely differ from TCR repertoires in blood. Pairwise subsampling indicated that sequencing depth was expected to affect the degree of clonotype sharing among donors. The small number of donors limited the genetic and exposure-history diversity represented. Higher generation probabilities were observed for clonotypes shared by all four sorted-subset donors than for non-shared clonotypes. Even with the large sequencing depth, rarefaction of the sorted-subset datasets indicated that sequencing was incomplete. Across a handful of donors, about 5% of naive CD4, 3% to 3.5% of naive CD8, roughly 2.3% of memory CD4, and roughly 0.4% of memory CD8 clonotypes were shared. Naive subsets generally had larger estimated clonotype richness than memory subsets did.

Via the germline V gene, CDR1 is MDHEN and CDR2 SYDVKM. V is shortened by 1 base, J by 2 bases, and the region joining them spans 20 bases. The CDR3 goes from the cysteine to the phenylalanine over 18 residues. This entry keeps only the CDR3 DNA: 54 bases, framed from base 1. In its sample, this clone was seen a few times. Its antigen is not yet known. No base qualities exist here, and no much larger clone lies one base off it. Using the deep immunoSEQ assay, TCR CDR3 regions were amplified from genomic DNA by multiplex PCR. For each cell subset, the extracted genomic DNA was distributed evenly across all wells of several immunoSEQ 96-well plates, and each plate served as one replicate. Each replicate PCR for sorted subsets received approximately 200 ng genomic DNA, equal to about 29,000 T cell genomes. Purified libraries were quantified with a Qubit 3.0 fluorometer, sized on a Bioanalyzer 2100, and re-quantified with the KAPA Library Quantification kit. Each immunoSEQ 96-well plate was sequenced on its own single-read 150-cycle Illumina NextSeq 550 flow cell. Per the original workflow: Because the immunoSEQ output held only junctional sequences and lacked quality scores, the filtering could not match the filtering applied to full-length reads. Sequences were annotated with PyIR, a Python wrapper for IgBLAST v1.9, and V/J genes and CDR3 were assigned using IMGT germline references. Reads were removed for weak V/J assignments (E-value above 1e-6), missing CDR3, stop codons, out-of-frame junctions, or ambiguous translated residues. V3J clonotypes were defined by identical inferred V gene, J gene, and CDR3 amino acid sequence. The percentage overlap between two repertoires was calculated by dividing the number of shared unique clonotypes by the size of the smaller repertoire. Richness of each repertoire was evaluated using RTK rarefaction, the Chao1 estimator, and Recon v2.1 estimates of unobserved clonotypes. For all TCRbeta clonotypes obtained by the gDNA method from a handful of donors, generation probabilities were computed with OLGA. The immuneACCESS repertoire file appears here via TCRdb, limited to in-frame rearrangements. These files lack a portion of the clones; in checked studies, under half of the deficit traces to unresolved V genes, and the cause of the others is not known. The V and J calls and clone size were taken over from that table, and D and trimming were inferred from the DNA. Present in this sample are about 2.3 million clones, 85% to 95% of which were seen just once. Clones ranked in the top ten supply around 0.4% of the sample.

The TCR comes from a man aged 18 to 30 in good health. Some clones in this sample may be carry-over from other donors' samples. Sequencing was done on a sample of naive CD4+ T cells from PBMCs. Interpreted using the paper, the cell subset or site label stands for: CD45RA+ positively selected. The rearranged chain carries TRBV28 and TRBJ1-2; no D gene call is confident. CDR3 reads: CASSLSPGGPAANYGYTF. The base sequence is TGTGCCAGCAGTTTATCCCCTGGTGGTCCGGCGGCCAACTATGGCTACACCTTC.